This TCR beta chain came from a study of shared clonotypes between healthy human individuals. Study background: A couple of female and a few male donors aged 18 to 49 were enrolled. Per-donor plates numbered three CD4 naive, three CD4 memory, two CD8 naive and one CD8 memory. Findings of the study overall: The naive CD4 repertoires of several donors were compared, and approximately 4.7% of clonotypes were shared.

In the case of this clone: The antigen remains undetermined.

Naive-designated CD8 cells lacked CD45RO, were positively enriched for CCR7, and omitted terminally differentiated effector memory CD45RA+ cells. The DNA input per sorted-subset replicate PCR was around 200 ng, corresponding to 30,000 or so T cell genomes. Assay used: immunoSEQ multiplex PCR; TCRdb lists only in-frame clones, some missing. The data hold about 2,100,000 clones, with approximately 94% observed a single time. Sequencing was done on a sample of naive CD8+ T cells from PBMCs. The receptor was isolated from a young man in good health. Some clones in this sample may be carry-over from other donors' samples.

The CDR3 here is CASSYSAQAWTEAFF. DNA of the CDR3: TGTGCCAGCAGTTACTCAGCGCAGGCGTGGACTGAAGCTTTCTTT. The chain combines TRBV6-5 with TRBJ1-1, with no clear D. CDR1 and CDR2 (germline): MNHEY, SVGAGI. The CDR3 loop spans 15 amino acids. Between the trimmed V and J ends, which lost 0 bases and 5 bases, there was a span of 13 bases.